The 25 T cell receptor beta chains listed next were all sequenced from one sample in a study of sequential checkpoint blockade in melanoma. Treatment noted: randomized to nivolumab then ipilimumab (arm A) or the reverse (arm B). Sequencing used immunoSEQ multiplex PCR; TCRdb keeps in-frame clones, though not all of them. Of about 3,500 clones in the sample, 15% to 20% were seen once. Sample: tumor tissue (inferred from file names), taken from a patient given nivolumab and ipilimumab in sequence. The receptors originated from a human donor with melanoma.

The rearrangement links TRBV25-1 to TRBJ2-5, with D possibly being TRBD1 (5 bases). The germline V gene has CDR1 MGHDK and CDR2 SYGVNS. The CDR3 is 13 residues long. V was pared by 6 bases and J by 3 bases, with 11 bases between. The CDR3 sequence is CASSQGREETQYF. DNA of the CDR3: TGTGCCAGCAGCCAGGGCAGGGAAGAGACCCAGTACTTC.

This clone was observed a single time. This rearrangement joins TRBV5-1 to TRBJ2-2, with 10 bases aligning to TRBD2. V shed 4 bases, J shed 6 bases, and the junction held 9 bases outside the gene matches. The germline CDR1 and CDR2 sequences are SGHRS and YFSETQ. The CDR3 contains 16 residues. The CDR3 is CASSSRAGGLSGELFF. The CDR3 nucleotides read TGCGCCAGCAGCAGCCGAGCGGGGGGGCTTTCCGGGGAGCTGTTTTTT.

This clone is termed medium-sized. The chain employs TRBV6-8 and TRBJ2-2; D remains unclear. With 5 bases removed from V and 10 bases from J, the gap between germline ends came to 14 bases. The CDR3 is made up of 13 amino acids. Germline CDR1 MNHGY, CDR2 SAAAGT. The CDR3 loop is CASSPTWRLELFF. In nucleotides, the CDR3 is TGTGCCAGCAGTCCGACTTGGCGACTGGAGCTGTTTTTT.

The chain uses TRBV6-8 and TRBJ1-1, with TRBD1 matching 7 bases. With 2 bases clipped from V and 8 bases from J, the junction kept 8 bases outside the gene matches. CDR1 is MNHGY and CDR2 is SAAAGT in the germline V gene. This CDR3 comprises 14 residues. The CDR3 DNA reads as TGTGCCAGCAGTTACGCTTTACAGGGGAGAGAAGCTTTCTTT. The encoded protein is CASSYALQGREAFF.

This clone was picked up a small number of times. V is TRBV6-8 and J is TRBJ2-7; 7 bases map to TRBD2. Trimming removed 2 bases from V and 5 bases from J; junction bases left unmatched: 6. This CDR3 region has 14 residues. Germline V gives CDR1 MNHGY, CDR2 SAAAGT. The CDR3 region has the DNA TGTGCCAGCAGTTACGGCGGGGGTTTCGACGAGCAGTACTTC. It translates to CASSYGGGFDEQYF.

By share, this clone ranks as medium-sized. Other nucleotide sequences from this sample produce the same CDR3. V is TRBV6-8 and J is TRBJ2-5; D is uncertain. V lost 5 bases to trimming and J lost 5 bases, with 9 bases between them. Per germline, CDR1 MNHGY and CDR2 SAAAGT. This CDR3 contains 12 residues. This CDR3 is CASSPGEETQYF. For the CDR3, the DNA is TGTGCCAGCAGTCCCGGSGAGGAGACCCAGTACTTC.

This chain joins TRBV18 and TRBJ2-2; D is uncertain. CDR1 KGHSH and CDR2 LQKENI come from the germline V gene. Trimming cost V 2 bases and J 6 bases, with 13 bases left between them. The CDR3 spans 15 residues. CDR3 DNA: TGTGCCAGCTCACCAGAAGTTACATGGGCCGGGGAGCTGTTTTTT. It yields the protein CASSPEVTWAGELFF.

The rearrangement joins TRBV6-8 to TRBJ2-7; D gene unclear. Looked up from germline, CDR1 is MNHGY and CDR2 is SAAAGT. This CDR3 has 13 amino acids. V lost 0 bases and J 5 bases, leaving 8 bases between the germline ends. The CDR3 loop is CASSYSPKDEQYF. For the CDR3, the DNA is TGTGCCAGCAGTTACTCACCAAAGGACGAGCAGTACTTC.

This clone was counted at least ten times. V and J are TRBV11-3 and TRBJ1-5; D is possibly TRBD1 (5 bases). The CDR3 loop spans 16 amino acids. CDR1 is SGHNT and CDR2 is YENEEA in the germline V gene. V was clipped by 1 base and J by 3 bases, with 13 bases between them. CDR3 in DNA: TGTGCCAGCAGCTTAGGGTTTGGGGGGGACAATCAGCCCCAGCATTTT. Translating gives CASSLGFGGDNQPQHF.

This clone was observed a handful of times. The CDR3 region has the DNA TGTGCCAGCCCTGAAGGGCGGACAGGGGAAAATCAGCCCCAGCATTTT. Encoded protein: CASPEGRTGENQPQHF. The chain combines TRBV19 with TRBJ1-5, with 9 bases fitting TRBD1. J was trimmed by 4 bases and V by 9 bases; bases with no gene match: 13. This CDR3 is 16 amino acids long. Germline V gene lookup returns CDR1 LNHDA and CDR2 SQIVND (reference sequence).

The CDR3 DNA follows: TGTGCCAGTAGTATCCCGACAGGGGGCAATTCCTACGAGCAGTACTTC. It encodes CASSIPTGGNSYEQYF. This chain links TRBV19 with TRBJ2-7, with 10 nucleotides matching TRBD1. With 3 bases clipped from V and 1 base from J, the junction kept 6 bases outside the gene matches. Germline lookup yields CDR1 LNHDA and CDR2 SQIVND (reference sequence). The length of the CDR3 is 16 residues.

This clone was detected only a few times. V and J are TRBV6-8 and TRBJ2-2; D uncertain. The V end was cut by 0 bases, the J end by 10 bases, with 9 bases between. Germline CDR1 reads MNHGY; CDR2 reads SAAAGT. The CDR3 spans 13 residues. The CDR3 bases are TGTGCCAGCAGTTACTCTCCCGGAGAGGAGCTGTTTTTT. This codes for CASSYSPGEELFF.

This chain links TRBV6-8 with TRBJ2-7; TRBD2 matches 10 bases. The V segment lost 4 bases and the J segment 6 bases; nucleotides outside the gene matches: 21. This CDR3 has 19 residues. CDR1 is MNHGY and CDR2 is SAAAGT in the germline V gene. CDR3 in DNA: TGTGCCAGCAGTTCCCCTATTCCCCTACTAGCGGGGCGCCTTTGCGAGCAGTACTTC. As protein: CASSSPIPLLAGRLCEQYF.

V is TRBV14 and J is TRBJ2-1; D is undetermined. V shed 4 bases and J shed 4 bases, with 11 bases lying between them. The CDR3 contains 14 residues. CDR1 and CDR2 (germline): SGHDN, FVKESK. This CDR3 reads CASSLNGRYNEQFF. For the CDR3, the DNA is TGTGCCAGCAGCCTTAACGGACGGTACAATGAGCAGTTCTTC.

By frequency in the sample, this clone is medium-sized. The gene calls are TRBV6-8 and TRBJ1-6; perhaps TRBD1 as D (5 bases). CDR1 is MNHGY, CDR2 SAAAGT, per germline. Trimming took 8 bases from V and 10 from J, leaving 15 bases between them. CDR3 length equals 13 residues. CDR3: CASQESDRSPLHF. The CDR3 DNA reads TGTGCCAGCCAAGAATCCGACAGATCACCCCTCCACTTT.

This clone turned up a few times. The V gene is TRBV12-5, the J gene TRBJ1-3; no firm D call. CDR1 and CDR2 from the germline V gene are LGHNT and FRNRAP. The CDR3 contains 12 residues. In DNA, the CDR3 is TGTGCCAGTCAAAGGGCTGGAAACACCATATATTTT. This codes for CASQRAGNTIYF.

The chain combines TRBV4-1 with TRBJ2-7; TRBD2 is a possible D gene (5 bases). V was cut by 5 bases and J by 3 bases, with 14 bases left in between. The CDR3 has 14 amino acids. Germline V lookup: CDR1 MGHRA, CDR2 YSYEKL. In DNA, the CDR3 is TGCGCCAGCAGCGAGGGCCACGGCGGCTACGAGCAGTACTTC. Translation: CASSEGHGGYEQYF.

This clone qualifies as medium-sized (0.01 to 0.1%). This rearrangement joins TRBV6-8 to TRBJ2-7; the D gene is possibly TRBD2 (6 bases). The CDR3 is made up of 13 amino acids. The germline V gene encodes CDR1 MNHGY and CDR2 SAAAGT. The V end lost 5 bases, the J end lost 3 bases, and 11 bases lay between the germline ends. The DNA for the CDR3 is TGTGCCAGCAGTCCGGGACTTTACTACGAGCAGTACTTC. This encodes CASSPGLYYEQYF.

The gene calls are TRBV28 and TRBJ2-5; D not resolved. Germline V gene lookup returns CDR1 MDHEN and CDR2 SYDVKM. The V end was cut by 2 bases, the J end by 4 bases, with 5 bases between. The CDR3 is made up of 12 amino acids. The DNA of the CDR3 is TGTGCCAGCAGTTTACGTACAGAGACCCAGTACTTC. Translated: CASSLRTETQYF.

This clone was seen repeatedly, ten times or more. The chain is built from TRBV11-3 and TRBJ2-3, with D unclear. The CDR3 has 14 residues. V was pared by 5 bases and J by 2 bases, with 11 bases between. Looked up from germline, CDR1 is SGHNT and CDR2 is YENEEA. The CDR3 nucleotides are TGTGCCAGCAGCCAAAGCCCGAACACAGATACGCAGTATTTT. Encoded protein: CASSQSPNTDTQYF.

By share of the sample, this clone is medium-sized. The J gene is TRBJ2-4, the V gene TRBV11-3; 11 bases line up with TRBD2. Germline CDR1 SGHNT, CDR2 YENEEA. The trim removed 4 bases at V and 3 bases at J, leaving 5 bases unmatched. CDR3 length equals 16 residues. DNA of the CDR3: TGTGCCAGCAGCTCAGGGGGACTAGCGGACAAAAACATTCAGTACTTC. Amino acid sequence: CASSSGGLADKNIQYF.

This clone is termed medium-sized. J is TRBJ1-2 and V is TRBV6-1; no definite D call. The CDR3 covers 16 residues. From germline, CDR1 is MNHNS and CDR2 SASEGT. Deletions cut 1 base from V and 4 bases from J, with 16 bases between. The CDR3, as DNA: TGTGCCAGCAGTGAAGTACGTATCGGTGGACCCTATGGCTACACCTTC. Translated, it gives CASSEVRIGGPYGYTF.

This clone was seen ten or more times. The chain joins TRBV11-3 to TRBJ1-3, with a tentative D call TRBD1 (5 bases). Trimming cost V 5 bases and J 4 bases, with 15 bases left between them. The CDR3 runs 15 residues. Germline loops: CDR1 SGHNT, CDR2 YENEEA. CDR3 protein: CASSQVEGAGNTIYF. The DNA for the CDR3 is TGTGCCAGCAGCCAAGTAGAAGGGGCCGGAAACACCATATATTTT. The variable domain in full, completed from reference TRBV11-3 and TRBJ1-3, reads EAGVVQSPRYKIIEKKQPVAFWCNPISGHNTLYWYLQNLGQGPELLIRYENEEAVDDSQLPKDRFSAERLKGVDSTLKIQPAELGDSAVYLCASSQVEGAGNTIYFGEGSWLTVV.

The chain employs TRBV28 and TRBJ1-4, with D perhaps TRBD1 (5 bases). V was trimmed by 7 bases and J by 3 bases, leaving 12 bases between them. CDR1 and CDR2 (germline): MDHEN, SYDVKM. The CDR3 loop spans 14 amino acids. The CDR3 reads CASTQGQPNEKLFF. DNA of the CDR3: TGTGCCAGCACCCAGGGTCAACCTAATGAAAAACTGTTTTTT.

By sample fraction, this clone is large. This sequence joins TRBV23-1 and TRBJ2-1; no reliable D call. Being an ORF, TRBV23-1 has a function that is uncertain. V lost 2 bases to trimming and J lost 2 bases, with 13 bases between them. The CDR3 contains 16 residues. The CDR3 sequence: CASSQGSHLPYNEQFF. The CDR3 region has the DNA TGCGCCAGCAGTCAAGGTTCCCACCTTCCCTACAATGAGCAGTTCTTC.